This T cell receptor (beta chain) was sequenced in a study of cytomegalovirus exposure and HLA in healthy donors. About the research overall: An earlier analysis identified more than 90 million unique TCR beta sequences in approximately 190 million T cells.

Note on this clone: Its antigen is not known.

Trimming removed 0 bases from V and 7 bases from J; junction bases left unmatched: 5. The CDR3 contains 15 residues. Germline V gene sequence: CDR1 SGDLS, CDR2 YYNGEE. It was with 60 Vbeta and 13 Jbeta primers that the PCR ran. Data came from immunoSEQ multiplex PCR; TCRdb stores just in-frame clones and leaves some out. The profile shows around 140,000 clones, more than 75% of them singletons. Findings of the study overall: In an earlier analysis, in some 500 donors, most V segments appeared productive either ~90% or ~30% of the time. The study recorded fewer than 200 TCR beta chains that were cytomegalovirus-associated. Some V segments (TRBV6-2 and TRBV6-3 among them) were excluded as indistinguishable.

Sequencing was performed on PBMCs. The V gene is TRBV9, the J gene TRBJ2-3; 10 bases map to TRBD2. The sequence derives from a male donor in good health and CMV-seronegative. The CDR3 sequence is CASSVGPTSGYTQYF. CDR3 sequence (DNA): TGTGCCAGCAGCGTAGGCCCGACTAGCGGGTATACGCAGTATTTT.